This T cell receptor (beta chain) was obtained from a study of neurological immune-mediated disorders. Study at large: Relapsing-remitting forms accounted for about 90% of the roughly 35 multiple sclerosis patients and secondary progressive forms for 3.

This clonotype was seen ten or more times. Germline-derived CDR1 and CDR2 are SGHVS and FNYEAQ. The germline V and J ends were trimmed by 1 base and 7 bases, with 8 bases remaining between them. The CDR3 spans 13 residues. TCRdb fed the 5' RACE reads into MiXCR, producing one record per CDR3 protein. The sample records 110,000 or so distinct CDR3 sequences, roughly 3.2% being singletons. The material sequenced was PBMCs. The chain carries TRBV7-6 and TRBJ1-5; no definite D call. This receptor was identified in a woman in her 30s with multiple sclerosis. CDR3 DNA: TGTGCCAGCAGCTTAGGGGCCGGACAGCCCCAGCATTTT. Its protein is CASSLGAGQPQHF. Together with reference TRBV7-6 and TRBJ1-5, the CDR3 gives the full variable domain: GAGVSQSPRYKVTKRGQDVALRCDPISGHVSLYWYRQALGQGPEFLTYFNYEAQQDKSGLPNDRFSAERPEGSISTLTIQRTEQRDSAMYRCASSLGAGQPQHFGDGTRLSIL.